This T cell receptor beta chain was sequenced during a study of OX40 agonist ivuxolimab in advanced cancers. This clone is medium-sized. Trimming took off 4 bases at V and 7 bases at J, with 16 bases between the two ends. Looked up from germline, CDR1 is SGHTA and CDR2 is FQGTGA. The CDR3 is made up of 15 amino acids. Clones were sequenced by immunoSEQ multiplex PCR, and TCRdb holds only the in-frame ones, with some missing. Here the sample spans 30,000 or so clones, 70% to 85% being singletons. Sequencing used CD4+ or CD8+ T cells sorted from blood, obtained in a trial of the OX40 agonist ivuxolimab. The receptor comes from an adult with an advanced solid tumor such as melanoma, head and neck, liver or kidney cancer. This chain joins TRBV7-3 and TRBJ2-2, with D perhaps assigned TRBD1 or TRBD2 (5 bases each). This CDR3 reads CASSSHSGQDGELFF. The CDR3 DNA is TGTGCCAGCAGCTCCCACTCGGGGCAGGACGGGGAGCTGTTTTTT.